In its sample, the clone carrying this T cell receptor beta chain was seen a few times. Antigen: not known. Noted treatment: oral pan-JAK inhibitor, 5-10 mg twice daily. PBMCs yielded sorted CD4+ and CD8+ T cells. V shed 6 bases and J shed 0 bases, with 10 bases lying between them. The CDR3 spans 14 residues. Looked up from germline, CDR1 is ENHRY and CDR2 is SYGVKD. The authors extracted RNA and reverse transcribed it into cDNA as the sequencing template. Sequencing was performed with immunoSEQ multiplex PCR; in TCRdb, only in-frame clones are kept and a portion is missing. In the table there are 100,000 to 150,000 clones, roughly 57% of which are singletons. The data stem from a study of CD8+ T cells in alopecia areata. Study-level points and caveats: Relative to normal scalp, lesional scalp, especially alopecia totalis/universalis, showed higher clonality. Scalp sample data also include resident alphabeta T cells from normal skin.

This specimen was CD4+ T cells sorted from blood, taken at week 4, from a patient treated with tofacitinib. The sequence was obtained from a human donor with alopecia areata. The rearrangement uses TRBV10-3 and TRBJ2-3, with TRBD1 as a possible D gene (5 bases). This CDR3 is CAIRGAGSTDTQYF. In DNA, the CDR3 is TGTGCCATCAGAGGTGCAGGGAGCACAGATACGCAGTATTTT.